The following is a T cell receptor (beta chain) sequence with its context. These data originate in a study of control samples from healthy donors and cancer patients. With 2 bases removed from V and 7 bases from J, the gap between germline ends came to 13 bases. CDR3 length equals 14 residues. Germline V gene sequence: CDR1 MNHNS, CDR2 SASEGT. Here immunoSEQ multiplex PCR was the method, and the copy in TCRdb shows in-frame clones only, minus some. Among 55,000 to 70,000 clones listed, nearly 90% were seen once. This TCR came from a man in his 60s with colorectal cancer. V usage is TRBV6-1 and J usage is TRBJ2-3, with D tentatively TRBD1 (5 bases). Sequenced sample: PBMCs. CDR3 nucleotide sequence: TGTGCCAGCAGTGAACCAGGGTACGATTATACGCAGTATTTT. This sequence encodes CASSEPGYDYTQYF.